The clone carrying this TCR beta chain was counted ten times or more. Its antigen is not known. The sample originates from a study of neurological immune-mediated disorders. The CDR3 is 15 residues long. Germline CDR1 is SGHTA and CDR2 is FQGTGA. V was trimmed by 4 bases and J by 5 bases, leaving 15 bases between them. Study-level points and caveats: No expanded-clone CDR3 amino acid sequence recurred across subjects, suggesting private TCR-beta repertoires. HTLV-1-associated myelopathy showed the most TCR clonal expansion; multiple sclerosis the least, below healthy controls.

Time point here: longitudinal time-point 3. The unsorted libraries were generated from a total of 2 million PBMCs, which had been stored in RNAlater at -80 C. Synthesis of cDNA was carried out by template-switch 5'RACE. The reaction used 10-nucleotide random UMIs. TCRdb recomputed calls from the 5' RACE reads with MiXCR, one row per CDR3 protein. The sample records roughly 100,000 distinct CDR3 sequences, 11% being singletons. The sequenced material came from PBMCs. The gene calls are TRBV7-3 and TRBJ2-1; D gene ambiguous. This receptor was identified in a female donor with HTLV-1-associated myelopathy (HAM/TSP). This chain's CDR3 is CASSSSSSLHNEQFF. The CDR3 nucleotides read TGTGCCAGCAGCTCCTCCAGCAGCCTTCACAATGAGCAGTTCTTC.